The clone carrying this T cell receptor (beta chain) was detected many times. What it recognizes is unknown. A read error is possible here, since a much larger clone lies one base away. Regions amplified from RNA transcripts were the TCR beta CDR3 regions. A set of HTBI primers served as the primers for a first-round RT-PCR of the TCR CDR3. TCRdb re-called the multiplex PCR reads with MiXCR, one entry per CDR3 protein. The sample yields hundreds of thousands of distinct CDR3 sequences, roughly 20% seen once. The data were taken from a study of T cells in Graves' hyperthyroidism and ophthalmopathy. Study background: Upon initial diagnosis and before any treatment, peripheral blood was collected. Study outcomes and limitations: Separation of ophthalmopathy from stable hyperthyroidism was achieved by a 13 V-J model. Most clonotypes that expanded in the thyroid above 0.001 also showed up in blood.

The diagnostic basis comprised clinical symptoms, serum thyroxine and TRAb, thyroid ultrasound and orbital computed tomography. The V gene end was trimmed by 4 bases and the J gene end by 0 bases; junction bases not matched to a gene: 3. This CDR3 has 14 residues. Germline loops: CDR1 SGHDT, CDR2 YYEEEE. The sample was blood. The receptor was isolated from a man aged 45 to 65 with Graves' ophthalmopathy. This chain links TRBV5-6 with TRBJ1-1, with 7 positions matching TRBD1. CDR3 protein: CASSMTGMNTEAFF. In DNA, the CDR3 is TGTGCCAGCAGCATGACAGGGATGAACACTGAAGCTTTCTTT.